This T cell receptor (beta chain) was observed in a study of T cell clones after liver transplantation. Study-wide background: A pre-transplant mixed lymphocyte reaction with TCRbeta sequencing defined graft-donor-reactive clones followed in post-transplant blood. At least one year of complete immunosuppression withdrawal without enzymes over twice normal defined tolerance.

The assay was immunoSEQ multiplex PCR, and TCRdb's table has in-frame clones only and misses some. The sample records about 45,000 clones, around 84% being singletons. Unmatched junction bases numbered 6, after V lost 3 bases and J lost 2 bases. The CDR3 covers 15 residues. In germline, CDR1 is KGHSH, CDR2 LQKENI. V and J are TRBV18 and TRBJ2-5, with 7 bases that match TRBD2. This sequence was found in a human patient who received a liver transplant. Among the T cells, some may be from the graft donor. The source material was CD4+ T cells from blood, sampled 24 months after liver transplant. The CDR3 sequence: CASSPNRGGQETQYF. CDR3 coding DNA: TGTGCCAGCTCACCTAACCGGGGAGGGCAAGAGACCCAGTACTTC.